This is a list of T cell receptor beta chains from one sample in a study of cytomegalovirus exposure and HLA in healthy donors. TCRdb's table, derived via immunoSEQ multiplex PCR, lists solely in-frame clones and lacks some. Among fewer than 250,000 clones listed, roughly 82% were seen once. Sequencing was performed on PBMCs. These receptor sequences come from a man aged 35-49 years in good health and CMV-seropositive. CDR3s include the opening cysteine and the closing phenylalanine or tryptophan. Fields, in order: CDR3 DNA, CDR3 protein, clone size, J gene, D gene, V gene. D genes are given only for firm matches. Clone size is given for some rows only: seen once, a few or many times, or a class if the clone is expanded.

cdr3_nt: TGTGCCAGCAGCTTAGTGATCCGGGGGGAGACCCAGTACTTC
cdr3_aa: CASSLVIRGETQYF
clone_size: .
j_call: TRBJ2-5
d_call: .
v_call: TRBV11-2

cdr3_nt: TGCAGCGTTGCCTGGGGGGACAGGGGGCTAGTGAACACTGAAGCTTTCTTT
cdr3_aa: CSVAWGDRGLVNTEAFF
clone_size: once
j_call: TRBJ1-1
d_call: TRBD1
v_call: TRBV29-1

cdr3_nt: TGTGCCTGGACACACGGGGAGACCCAGTACTTC
cdr3_aa: CAWTHGETQYF
clone_size: .
j_call: TRBJ2-5
d_call: .
v_call: TRBV30

cdr3_nt: TGTGCCAGCAGCTTAGTAGGAGGACAGGGTGGTACGCAGTATTTT
cdr3_aa: CASSLVGGQGGTQYF
clone_size: few
j_call: TRBJ2-3
d_call: TRBD1
v_call: TRBV11-1

cdr3_nt: TGTGCCTCCGGGGGGAGCAATCAGCCCCAGCATTTT
cdr3_aa: CASGGSNQPQHF
clone_size: .
j_call: TRBJ1-5
d_call: .
v_call: TRBV19

cdr3_nt: TGCGCCAGCAGCTTGGGGCGGCAGTTCCAAGAGACCCAGTACTTC
cdr3_aa: CASSLGRQFQETQYF
clone_size: .
j_call: TRBJ2-5
d_call: .
v_call: TRBV5-1

cdr3_nt: TGTGCCAGTAGTATATTCCAGGGACAGGCAGTCACCGGGGAGCTGTTTTTT
cdr3_aa: CASSIFQGQAVTGELFF
clone_size: .
j_call: TRBJ2-2
d_call: TRBD1
v_call: TRBV19

cdr3_nt: TGTGCCAGCAGTTACGGGACTAGCAGAACAGATACGCAGTATTTT
cdr3_aa: CASSYGTSRTDTQYF
clone_size: .
j_call: TRBJ2-3
d_call: TRBD2
v_call: TRBV6-5

cdr3_nt: TGTGCCAGCAGCCGAAGCGGGACAAGCACAGATACGCAGTATTTT
cdr3_aa: CASSRSGTSTDTQYF
clone_size: .
j_call: TRBJ2-3
d_call: .
v_call: TRBV5-4

cdr3_nt: TGTGCCAGCAGCGTAGGCGGGAGCAACACCGGGGAGCTGTTTTTT
cdr3_aa: CASSVGGSNTGELFF
clone_size: .
j_call: TRBJ2-2
d_call: TRBD2
v_call: TRBV9

cdr3_nt: TGTGCCAGTAGCTTACAGGGTGATCAGCCCCAGCATTTT
cdr3_aa: CASSLQGDQPQHF
clone_size: .
j_call: TRBJ1-5
d_call: .
v_call: TRBV19

cdr3_nt: TGTGCCAGCAGCGTTGGGGCCAGCCGGGAGCAGTACTTC
cdr3_aa: CASSVGASREQYF
clone_size: .
j_call: TRBJ2-7
d_call: .
v_call: TRBV6-5

cdr3_nt: TGTGCCAGCAGTGCGTGGGAGTCTGAAGCTTTCTTT
cdr3_aa: CASSAWESEAFF
clone_size: once
j_call: TRBJ1-1
d_call: .
v_call: TRBV2

cdr3_nt: TGTGCCAGCAGCTTGGCTCACATTAACTATGGCTACACCTTC
cdr3_aa: CASSLAHINYGYTF
clone_size: few
j_call: TRBJ1-2
d_call: .
v_call: TRBV5-6

cdr3_nt: TGTGCCAGCAGTGAAGCGCGGGGGTCCGGGGCCAACGTCCTGACTTTC
cdr3_aa: CASSEARGSGANVLTF
clone_size: .
j_call: TRBJ2-6
d_call: TRBD2
v_call: TRBV2

cdr3_nt: TGTGCCAGCAGCCACCGGGACAGGGTCAATGAGCAGTTCTTC
cdr3_aa: CASSHRDRVNEQFF
clone_size: .
j_call: TRBJ2-1
d_call: TRBD1
v_call: TRBV7-9

cdr3_nt: TGTGCCAGCAATCGAAGGGGCCCCGGGGAGCTGTTTTTT
cdr3_aa: CASNRRGPGELFF
clone_size: .
j_call: TRBJ2-2
d_call: .
v_call: TRBV6-5

cdr3_nt: TGTGCCAGCAGCCAAGACCCCACGGGTAGCGGGAACTCCTACGAGCAGTACTTC
cdr3_aa: CASSQDPTGSGNSYEQYF
clone_size: .
j_call: TRBJ2-7
d_call: TRBD2
v_call: TRBV4-2

cdr3_nt: TGTGCCACGAGGACTAGCGGCTCCTACGAGCAGTACTTC
cdr3_aa: CATRTSGSYEQYF
clone_size: .
j_call: TRBJ2-7
d_call: TRBD2
v_call: TRBV15

cdr3_nt: TGTGCCAGCAGCTATGGACAGGGGGAGTACTATGGCTACACCTTC
cdr3_aa: CASSYGQGEYYGYTF
clone_size: once
j_call: TRBJ1-2
d_call: TRBD1
v_call: TRBV5-4

cdr3_nt: TGTGCCTGGAGGTGGGAGCGGGGGGAGCAGTACTTC
cdr3_aa: CAWRWERGEQYF
clone_size: .
j_call: TRBJ2-7
d_call: TRBD2
v_call: TRBV30

cdr3_nt: TGTGCCAGCAGCTTATTAGGTTCCCCCCGACAGTTGAAACTGTTTTTT
cdr3_aa: CASSLLGSPRQLKLFF
clone_size: few
j_call: TRBJ1-4
d_call: .
v_call: TRBV7-8

cdr3_nt: TGTGCCAGCAGCCCAGCTAACTATGGCTACACCTTC
cdr3_aa: CASSPANYGYTF
clone_size: .
j_call: TRBJ1-2
d_call: .
v_call: TRBV6-1

cdr3_nt: TGTGCTAGCACAAATGCGGGTCGGCAAGAGACCCAGTACTTC
cdr3_aa: CASTNAGRQETQYF
clone_size: once
j_call: TRBJ2-5
d_call: .
v_call: TRBV27

cdr3_nt: TGTGCCAGCAGTTACTCGGGCAGAAATGGCTACACCTTC
cdr3_aa: CASSYSGRNGYTF
clone_size: .
j_call: TRBJ1-2
d_call: .
v_call: TRBV6-5

cdr3_nt: TGTGCCAGCAGCTTAGCGTTGGAGGTATACAATGAGCAGTTCTTC
cdr3_aa: CASSLALEVYNEQFF
clone_size: .
j_call: TRBJ2-1
d_call: .
v_call: TRBV7-9

cdr3_nt: TGTGCCAGTATGAGACAGGGATCCGACTATGGCTACACCTTC
cdr3_aa: CASMRQGSDYGYTF
clone_size: .
j_call: TRBJ1-2
d_call: TRBD1
v_call: TRBV19

cdr3_nt: TGTGCCAGCAGCTTAGAAACGGTCTATGGCTACACCTTC
cdr3_aa: CASSLETVYGYTF
clone_size: .
j_call: TRBJ1-2
d_call: .
v_call: TRBV7-2

cdr3_nt: TGTGCCAGCAGCTTACTTCTAGCGGGGACTAGCACAGATACGCAGTATTTT
cdr3_aa: CASSLLLAGTSTDTQYF
clone_size: .
j_call: TRBJ2-3
d_call: TRBD2
v_call: TRBV7-3

cdr3_nt: TGTGCCAGCAGCTTATCCCGGGACAGCCTAAACTATGGCTACACCTTC
cdr3_aa: CASSLSRDSLNYGYTF
clone_size: .
j_call: TRBJ1-2
d_call: TRBD1
v_call: TRBV7-8

cdr3_nt: TGCAGCGTTACCGGGACAGGGGCGGAGACCCAGTACTTC
cdr3_aa: CSVTGTGAETQYF
clone_size: .
j_call: TRBJ2-5
d_call: TRBD1
v_call: TRBV29-1

cdr3_nt: TGTGCCAGCAGCGTAGATGGGACAGGGGAGAACTATGGCTACACCTTC
cdr3_aa: CASSVDGTGENYGYTF
clone_size: .
j_call: TRBJ1-2
d_call: TRBD1
v_call: TRBV9

cdr3_nt: TGTGCCAGCAGCCTTCAGGGGAACACTGAAGCTTTCTTT
cdr3_aa: CASSLQGNTEAFF
clone_size: .
j_call: TRBJ1-1
d_call: .
v_call: TRBV2

cdr3_nt: TGTGCCAGCAGCAGTGCAGGGGCGGGAGACACCATATATTTT
cdr3_aa: CASSSAGAGDTIYF
clone_size: .
j_call: TRBJ1-3
d_call: .
v_call: TRBV5-4

cdr3_nt: TGTGCCAGCAGTCCAGACAGGGGAAGTCAGCCCCAGCATTTT
cdr3_aa: CASSPDRGSQPQHF
clone_size: .
j_call: TRBJ1-5
d_call: TRBD1
v_call: TRBV27

cdr3_nt: TGCGCCAGCAGCTTCTACAGGGAACAGATGAACACTGAAGCTTTCTTT
cdr3_aa: CASSFYREQMNTEAFF
clone_size: once
j_call: TRBJ1-1
d_call: .
v_call: TRBV4-1

cdr3_nt: TGCGCCAGCAGTTACACTAGCTACGAGCAGTACTTC
cdr3_aa: CASSYTSYEQYF
clone_size: .
j_call: TRBJ2-7
d_call: .
v_call: TRBV10-2

cdr3_nt: TGTGCCAGCAGTGCCCGGACAAGGATGAACACTGAAGCTTTCTTT
cdr3_aa: CASSARTRMNTEAFF
clone_size: .
j_call: TRBJ1-1
d_call: .
v_call: TRBV2

cdr3_nt: TGTGCCAGCAGCTCCGTTACAGGGGGTGAAGGCTACACCTTC
cdr3_aa: CASSSVTGGEGYTF
clone_size: .
j_call: TRBJ1-2
d_call: TRBD1
v_call: TRBV7-9

cdr3_nt: TGCGCCAGCAGCGGGGGACTAGCGGGAGAGGATGAGCAGTTCTTC
cdr3_aa: CASSGGLAGEDEQFF
clone_size: .
j_call: TRBJ2-1
d_call: TRBD2
v_call: TRBV5-1

cdr3_nt: TGTGCCAGCAGCGTAGGGGAGGCCTACGAGCAGTACTTC
cdr3_aa: CASSVGEAYEQYF
clone_size: .
j_call: TRBJ2-7
d_call: .
v_call: TRBV9

cdr3_nt: TGCAGCGTTGTTGAGGGAAATCAGCCCCAGCATTTT
cdr3_aa: CSVVEGNQPQHF
clone_size: .
j_call: TRBJ1-5
d_call: .
v_call: TRBV29-1

cdr3_nt: TGTGCCAGCAGCCGTGGGACAGGGCCCTACAATGAGCAGTTCTTC
cdr3_aa: CASSRGTGPYNEQFF
clone_size: .
j_call: TRBJ2-1
d_call: TRBD1
v_call: TRBV7-3

cdr3_nt: TGTGCCAGCAGCTACCGGCCAGCGACTGAAGCTTTCTTT
cdr3_aa: CASSYRPATEAFF
clone_size: once
j_call: TRBJ1-1
d_call: .
v_call: TRBV7-9

cdr3_nt: TGTGCCAGCAGCGGGCCGGGGGGGGATGTTTTTCAGGGCTCGGGCTATGGCTACACCTTC
cdr3_aa: CASSGPGGDVFQGSGYGYTF
clone_size: .
j_call: TRBJ1-2
d_call: .
v_call: TRBV9

cdr3_nt: TGTGCCAGCAGCCTCTCAGGGGTGGAGACCCAGTACTTC
cdr3_aa: CASSLSGVETQYF
clone_size: .
j_call: TRBJ2-5
d_call: .
v_call: TRBV7-9

cdr3_nt: TGCAGCGTGTCACAGGGAGGGAGTAATTCACCCCTCCACTTT
cdr3_aa: CSVSQGGSNSPLHF
clone_size: .
j_call: TRBJ1-6
d_call: .
v_call: TRBV29-1

cdr3_nt: TGTGCCAGCAGTTTCGGACAGGGACCCTTCGAGCAGTACTTC
cdr3_aa: CASSFGQGPFEQYF
clone_size: .
j_call: TRBJ2-7
d_call: TRBD1
v_call: TRBV27

cdr3_nt: TGTGCCTGGAGTGTACGAGACAGGGGAAGGGCAGATACGCAGTATTTT
cdr3_aa: CAWSVRDRGRADTQYF
clone_size: .
j_call: TRBJ2-3
d_call: TRBD1
v_call: TRBV30

cdr3_nt: TGTGCCAGCAGCTTGGGGGCGATGGGGAACACTGAAGCTTTCTTT
cdr3_aa: CASSLGAMGNTEAFF
clone_size: .
j_call: TRBJ1-1
d_call: .
v_call: TRBV5-5

cdr3_nt: TGTGCCAGCAGCGTCCAAGCGGGAGGGCCCAACATTCAGTACTTC
cdr3_aa: CASSVQAGGPNIQYF
clone_size: .
j_call: TRBJ2-4
d_call: TRBD2
v_call: TRBV9

cdr3_nt: TGTGCCAGCTCAGCGGACAGGAACACTGAAGCTTTCTTT
cdr3_aa: CASSADRNTEAFF
clone_size: .
j_call: TRBJ1-1
d_call: .
v_call: TRBV18

cdr3_nt: TGTGCCAGCAGCTGGGAGGGACGTCACTATGGCTACACCTTC
cdr3_aa: CASSWEGRHYGYTF
clone_size: .
j_call: TRBJ1-2
d_call: .
v_call: TRBV11-2

cdr3_nt: TGTGCCAGCAGCTTAGTAGCGGGAGGAGAGACCCAGTACTTC
cdr3_aa: CASSLVAGGETQYF
clone_size: .
j_call: TRBJ2-5
d_call: TRBD2
v_call: TRBV7-9

cdr3_nt: TGTGCCAGCAGCGCGGGGACAGGGGATAATTCACCCCTCCACTTT
cdr3_aa: CASSAGTGDNSPLHF
clone_size: .
j_call: TRBJ1-6
d_call: TRBD1
v_call: TRBV7-6

cdr3_nt: TGTGCCAGCGGTAGACAGGTCGACGTAAACACCATATATTTT
cdr3_aa: CASGRQVDVNTIYF
clone_size: few
j_call: TRBJ1-3
d_call: .
v_call: TRBV11-3